This T cell receptor (beta chain) was profiled in a study of blood T cell repertoires in COVID-19. Study-level information: The cDNA or gDNA used as material had been derived from T cells, B-cell-depleted T cells, or PBMCs.

Using immunoSEQ multiplex PCR, the repertoire was profiled, and TCRdb retains in-frame clones only, with some absent. The sample has more than 300,000 clones; around 92% are singletons. V lost 5 bases to trimming and J lost 5 bases, with 10 bases between them. The germline CDR1 and CDR2 sequences are SGHTA and FQGNSA. This CDR3 spans 13 amino acids. The TCR comes from a woman aged 30 to 39 who had recovered from COVID-19. The sequenced material came from PBMCs or T cells enriched from blood (not recorded which). V usage is TRBV7-2 and J usage is TRBJ1-5, with a tentative D call TRBD1 (6 bases). The CDR3 is CASSATGHQPQHF. CDR3 sequence (DNA): TGTGCCAGCAGCGCCACAGGGCATCAGCCCCAGCATTTT.